This T cell receptor beta chain was documented in a study of beta chain features in type 1 diabetes. The sequenced template was cDNA made from the entire isolated RNA. The data were produced by immunoSEQ multiplex PCR, yet TCRdb's version contains in-frame clones alone and is incomplete. The sample yields 970,000 or so clones, roughly 15% seen once. Material: naive CD4+ T cells from blood. This TCR came from a woman between 18 and 30 years old in good health.

CDR3 amino acids: CASSPTGEFGANVLTF. Written as DNA, the CDR3 is TGTGCCAGCAGCCCAACAGGGGAGTTTGGGGCCAACGTCCTGACTTTC. The chain joins TRBV7-3 to TRBJ2-6; 7 bases are shared with TRBD1. V dropped 5 bases and J dropped 3; count of bases not matched to a gene: 7. Germline V gene sequence: CDR1 SGHTA, CDR2 FQGTGA. The CDR3 is made up of 16 amino acids.